The sample holds many counts of the clone carrying this T cell receptor (beta chain). Its target is not known. A first 10-cycle multiplex round used 32 V-gene and 13 J-gene primers on TCR beta CDR3. TCRdb independently ran MiXCR on the multiplex PCR reads; one entry per CDR3 protein. Of tens of thousands of distinct CDR3 sequences listed, approximately 30% were seen once; the top ten hold about 4%. The data belong to a study of immune heterogeneity within non-small cell lung tumors. Study results and caveats: Dominant CDR3 beta clonotypes repeated across a patient's tumor loci, while different loci held unique high-frequency clones.

Germline V gene data show CDR1 as LGHNA and CDR2 as YSLEER. CDR3 length equals 16 residues. With 0 bases clipped from V and 2 bases from J, the junction kept 2 bases outside the gene matches. At 600 to 750 ng per sample, bulk tumor genomic DNA provided the template. Several spatially distant biopsies were obtained per primary tumor intraoperatively. Curative surgical treatment was performed in patients who had newly diagnosed, untreated non-small cell lung cancer. What was sequenced was lung tumor tissue. This TCR derives from a man aged 40-50 years with non-small cell lung cancer. The V call is TRBV4-3, the J call TRBJ2-3, with 10 bases fitting TRBD2. The CDR3 nucleotides read TGCGCCAGCAGCCAAGATCTAGCGGGAGTCACAGATACGCAGTATTTT. Translating it yields CASSQDLAGVTDTQYF.